This T cell receptor beta chain was profiled in a study of cytomegalovirus exposure and HLA in healthy donors. General study points: Only CMV serostatus was available as immune exposure information. Most of the CMV-associated TCR beta chains (in a later analysis) appeared to be HLA-restricted. A later look showed TCR association rates differing by HLA locus, highest for DRB1 and lowest for HLA-C.

The germline CDR1 and CDR2 sequences are MDHEN and SYDVKM. CDR3 length: 15 amino acids. The V and J ends lost 5 bases and 1 base, in that order; junction bases with no gene match: 6. PCR used 60 Vbeta primers and 13 Jbeta primers. The method was immunoSEQ multiplex PCR; TCRdb's version includes in-frame clones alone and lacks a portion of them. The table records 150,000 to 200,000 clones, under 70% of them present only once. Worth noting for this clone: Its antigen is still unknown.

Sequenced input: PBMCs. The clonotype was recovered from a man aged 25 to 45 in good health and CMV-seropositive. The rearrangement links TRBV28 to TRBJ1-1; 8 bases align to TRBD1. This CDR3 is CASSPTDRGNTEAFF. Written as DNA, the CDR3 is TGTGCCAGCAGTCCTACCGACAGGGGGAACACTGAAGCTTTCTTT. Full variable domain (outside the CDR3, taken from reference TRBV28 and TRBJ1-1): DVKVTQSSRYLVKRTGEKVFLECVQDMDHENMFWYRQDPGLGLRLIYFSYDVKMKEKGDIPEGYSVSREKKERFSLILESASTNQTSMYLCASSPTDRGNTEAFFGQGTRLTVV.